The source of this T cell receptor (beta chain) is a study of CD8+ T cells in alopecia areata. Reverse transcribed after extraction, RNA yielded cDNA as the sequencing template. The method was immunoSEQ multiplex PCR; TCRdb's version includes in-frame clones alone and lacks a portion of them. The sample includes roughly 200,000 clones, 60% to 70% of them seen just once. Germline lookup yields CDR1 SQVTM and CDR2 ANQGSEA. The CDR3 spans 16 residues. The ends lost 7 bases at V and 1 base at J; junction bases unmatched: 7. Treatment defined: oral pan-JAK inhibitor, 5-10 mg twice daily. The material was CD4+ T cells sorted from blood, obtained at week 4, from a patient treated with tofacitinib. The sequence was collected from a human donor with alopecia areata. The V and J genes are TRBV29-1 and TRBJ2-3; 14 bases match TRBD2. The CDR3 is CSGSPGLAGGTDTQYF. The DNA of the CDR3 is TGCAGCGGATCCCCGGGACTAGCGGGGGGCACAGATACGCAGTATTTT.